A selection of T cell receptor beta chains follows, all from one sample in a study of blood T cell repertoires in COVID-19. TCRdb's copy holds only in-frame clones and misses some; the assay was immunoSEQ multiplex PCR. Among roughly 310,000 clones listed, roughly nine tenths were seen once. The sequenced sample consisted of PBMCs or T cells enriched from blood (not recorded which). These receptors were taken from a man between 60 and 75 years old who had recovered from COVID-19. Each CDR3 is given with its conserved first and last residue. The order of the fields is J gene, D gene, clone size, V gene, CDR3 protein, CDR3 DNA. The D gene is left open where the match is weak. Clone size is stated in some rows and not others, as once, few, many or a class when expanded.

TRBJ2-5 - few TRBV11-3 CASSAGPRAETQYF TGTGCCAGCAGCGCGGGACCTAGAGCAGAGACCCAGTACTTC
TRBJ1-5 - once TRBV4-1 CASSHGGKNQPQHF TGCGCCAGCAGCCATGGAGGGAAGAATCAGCCCCAGCATTTT
TRBJ2-2 - - TRBV25-1 CASRETTPRGNTGELFF TGTGCCAGCAGAGAGACCACCCCGCGGGGGAACACCGGGGAGCTGTTTTTT
TRBJ2-1 TRBD2 - TRBV27 CASYPLSGGGEQFF TGTGCCAGCTACCCCCTTTCGGGAGGGGGTGAGCAGTTCTTC
TRBJ1-3 TRBD1 - TRBV6-5 CASITLGQPNTIYF TGTGCCAGCATTACCTTGGGACAGCCAAACACCATATATTTT
TRBJ2-2 - - TRBV5-1 CASTLGGRGTGELFF TGCGCCAGTACTCTCGGGGGGCGAGGTACCGGGGAGCTGTTTTTT
TRBJ2-7 TRBD2 - TRBV28 CASSGLVSSGRVPGEQYF TGTGCCAGCAGCGGATTGGTGTCCAGCGGGAGGGTTCCTGGCGAGCAGTACTTC
TRBJ2-7 TRBD1 - TRBV11-3 CASSFRTGSSEQYF TGTGCCAGCAGCTTTCGGACAGGGAGCAGCGAGCAGTACTTC
TRBJ2-5 - - TRBV27 CASSLSSHRAQYF TGTGCCAGCAGTTTATCGAGCCACAGAGCCCAGTACTTC
TRBJ2-7 TRBD1 - TRBV3-1/TRBV3-2 CASSRSDRTPYEQYF TGTGCCAGCAGCCGTTCGGACAGGACCCCGTACGAGCAGTACTTC
TRBJ1-1 - once TRBV5-1 CASAWRGGGSDTEAFF TGCGCCAGCGCTTGGAGAGGTGGGGGCTCGGACACTGAAGCTTTCTTT
TRBJ1-2 TRBD1 - TRBV7-2 CASSLVSGGAGGCTF TGTGCCAGCAGCTTAGTTTCGGGGGGCGCAGGGGGCTGCACCTTC
TRBJ2-1 - once TRBV18 CASSPGNEQFF TGTGCCAGCTCACCCGGCAATGAGCAGTTCTTC
TRBJ1-1 - - TRBV6-2/TRBV6-3 CASSYSSGPEAFF TGTGCCAGCAGTTACTCCTCGGGTCCCGAAGCTTTCTTT
TRBJ2-1 TRBD2 once TRBV14 CASSPGTSGVREQFF TGTGCCAGCAGCCCTGGGACTAGCGGGGTAAGGGAGCAGTTCTTC
TRBJ2-4 - - TRBV5-1 CASSLGGLAVNIQYF TGCGCCAGCAGCCTGGGGGGGCTAGCTGTAAACATTCAGTACTTC
TRBJ2-7 - once TRBV19 CASSRVDSSTYEQYF TGTGCCAGTAGTAGGGTGGACAGTAGTACCTACGAGCAGTACTTC
TRBJ1-1 - - TRBV4-1 CASGHLNTEAFF TGCGCCAGCGGGCACCTGAACACTGAAGCTTTCTTT
TRBJ1-5 - - TRBV7-8 CASSSSGYDQPQHF TGTGCCAGCAGCTCGTCAGGGTATGATCAGCCCCAGCATTTT
TRBJ1-4 TRBD1 - TRBV9 CASSGGTGFFTNEKLFF TGTGCCAGCAGCGGCGGGACAGGGTTTTTTACTAATGAAAAACTGTTTTTT
TRBJ1-5 TRBD1 once TRBV27 CASSNQGQGAFQPQHF TGTGCCAGCAGTAACCAGGGACAGGGGGCCTTTCAGCCCCAGCATTTT
TRBJ1-6 - - TRBV21-1 CASSGRARELDSYNSPLHF TGTGCCAGCAGCGGGAGGGCCAGGGAGTTGGACTCCTATAATTCACCCCTCCACTTT
TRBJ2-7 TRBD1 once TRBV7-2 CASSPRSPGQGPSYEQYF TGTGCCAGCAGTCCCCGGTCCCCCGGACAGGGCCCCTCCTACGAGCAGTACTTC
TRBJ1-1 - once TRBV2 CASSEGGTRLSTEAFF TGTGCCAGCAGTGAAGGAGGGACACGGTTATCCACTGAAGCTTTCTTT
TRBJ2-3 TRBD2 - TRBV9 CASSVGGGASTDTQYF TGTGCCAGCAGCGTAGGCGGGGGTGCTAGCACAGATACGCAGTATTTT
TRBJ2-2 TRBD1 - TRBV9 CASSASGTAQVELFF TGTGCCAGCAGCGCTTCCGGGACAGCCCAGGTGGAGCTGTTTTTT
TRBJ2-7 - - TRBV29-1 CSVVTRMRYEQYF TGCAGCGTTGTAACCAGAATGAGGTACGAGCAGTACTTC
TRBJ1-6 - - TRBV4-1 CASRQGLESISPLHF TGCGCCAGCAGACAGGGTTTGGAATCGATCTCACCCCTCCACTTT
TRBJ2-7 TRBD1 - TRBV6-5 CASSYKQGAIEQYF TGTGCCAGCAGTTACAAACAGGGGGCGATCGAGCAGTACTTC
TRBJ1-5 - - TRBV3-1/TRBV3-2 CASSRQFNQPQHF TGTGCCAGCAGCCGACAGTTCAATCAGCCCCAGCATTTT
TRBJ2-1 - - TRBV19 CASSIMIVHEQFF TGTGCCAGTAGTATCATGATAGTCCATGAGCAGTTCTTC
TRBJ2-1 TRBD2 - TRBV6-2/TRBV6-3 CASSFAGGYNEQFF TGTGCCAGCAGCTTCGCGGGAGGTTACAATGAGCAGTTCTTC
TRBJ2-2 TRBD1 - TRBV7-6 CASSFPGGIGELFF TGTGCCAGCAGCTTTCCAGGGGGCATCGGGGAGCTGTTTTTT
TRBJ2-2 - - TRBV5-1 CASSSPRDRPNTGELFF TGCGCCAGCAGCTCCCCGCGGGACAGACCGAACACCGGGGAGCTGTTTTTT
TRBJ1-2 - - TRBV27 CASSFGSGPNYGYTF TGTGCCAGCAGTTTTGGCTCAGGGCCAAACTATGGCTACACCTTC
TRBJ1-1 TRBD1 - TRBV18 CASSTNRGPTGRPEAFF TGTGCCAGCTCAACGAACAGGGGCCCCACTGGTCGCCCTGAAGCTTTCTTT
TRBJ1-2 TRBD1 - TRBV2 CASSGDRRQGYTF TGTGCCAGCAGTGGGGACAGGCGGCAAGGCTACACCTTC
TRBJ2-7 - - TRBV30 CAWNTAARQDKGEQYF TGTGCCTGGAATACGGCGGCTCGGCAGGACAAGGGGGAGCAGTACTTC
TRBJ1-4 - - TRBV4-1 CASSLTRGEELFF TGCGCCAGCAGCCTAACACGCGGGGAGGAACTGTTTTTT
TRBJ2-4 TRBD2 - TRBV9 CASSPPGGSSVNIQYF TGTGCCAGCAGCCCCCCTGGCGGGAGCTCGGTGAACATTCAGTACTTC
TRBJ1-1 - - TRBV6-2/TRBV6-3 CASRYDRQAMNTEAFF TGTGCCAGCAGATACGACCGACAGGCGATGAACACTGAAGCTTTCTTT
TRBJ1-2 TRBD1 - TRBV9 CASSVGQGPYGYTF TGTGCCAGCAGCGTAGGACAGGGGCCATATGGCTACACCTTC
TRBJ2-3 - - TRBV6-6 CASSYPETAADTQYF TGTGCCAGCAGTTACCCAGAGACAGCCGCCGATACGCAGTATTTT
TRBJ1-3 - - TRBV4-1 CASSQAEGTGNTIYF TGCGCCAGCAGCCAAGCGGAGGGAACTGGAAACACCATATATTTT
TRBJ1-5 - - TRBV7-9 CASSESGTGNQPQHF TGTGCCAGCAGCGAGAGCGGGACCGGGAATCAGCCCCAGCATTTT
TRBJ2-7 - - TRBV3-1/TRBV3-2 CASSYRTSSYEQYF TGTGCCAGCAGCTACAGGACATCCTCCTACGAGCAGTACTTC
TRBJ1-1 TRBD1 - TRBV2 CASSRQGDTEAFF TGTGCCAGCAGTCGACAGGGGGACACTGAAGCTTTCTTT
TRBJ2-1 TRBD2 - TRBV24-1 CATSEGTGLAGVEQFF TGTGCCACCAGTGAAGGTACAGGACTAGCGGGAGTCGAGCAGTTCTTC
TRBJ1-2 - - TRBV6-6 CASSPLRTRGGIYGYTF TGTGCCAGCAGTCCACTAAGAACAAGGGGGGGCATCTATGGCTACACCTTC
TRBJ2-1 - - TRBV6-5 CASSYTEQNYNEQFF TGTGCCAGCAGTTACACGGAGCAGAACTACAATGAGCAGTTCTTC
TRBJ1-1 TRBD1 - TRBV7-9 CASSSQGANTEAFF TGTGCCAGCAGCTCCCAGGGGGCTAATACTGAAGCTTTCTTT
TRBJ1-1 - - TRBV5-1 CASSRTENTEAFF TGCGCCAGCAGCCGCACAGAGAACACTGAAGCTTTCTTT
TRBJ1-2 - - TRBV9 CASSAQGIYGYTF TGTGCCAGCAGCGCGCAGGGGATCTATGGCTACACCTTC
TRBJ2-5 - - TRBV19 CASSISWEETQYF TGTGCCAGTAGTATTAGTTGGGAGGAGACCCAGTACTTC
TRBJ2-7 TRBD1 - TRBV11-3 CASSPSLGTGLREQYF TGTGCCAGCAGCCCATCCTTAGGGACAGGGCTTAGGGAGCAGTACTTC
TRBJ2-2 TRBD2 - TRBV5-1 CASRIAGANTGELFF TGCGCCAGCAGAATAGCGGGAGCGAACACCGGGGAGCTGTTTTTT
TRBJ2-7 TRBD1 - TRBV11-3 CASSLGDRPPYEQYF TGTGCCAGCAGCTTGGGGGACAGGCCCCCCTACGAGCAGTACTTC